These T cell receptor beta chains were read from a single sample in a study of post-analysis software for immune sequencing data. TCRdb redid the calling of the PCR reads with MiXCR, one entry per CDR3 protein. The top ten hold 0.55% to 0.65% of the sample, which has hundreds of thousands of distinct CDR3 sequences, roughly 27% seen once. The sequencing sample was made of blood. Every receptor here comes from a girl aged 5-17 years with multiple sclerosis. Each CDR3 is given with its conserved first and last residue. Each record gives: CDR3 length, D gene, V gene, CDR3 protein. D genes are given only for firm matches.

len: 17; d_gene: TRBD2; v_gene: TRBV4-1; CDR3aa: CASSQDFTSGAYNEQFF
len: 13; d_gene: TRBD1; v_gene: TRBV12-3/TRBV12-4; CDR3aa: CASSLGGQGEQYF
len: 14; d_gene: TRBD1; v_gene: TRBV10-3; CDR3aa: CAISASGTGDGYTF
len: 14; d_gene: -; v_gene: TRBV20-1; CDR3aa: CSARDRGETYEQYF
len: 16; d_gene: -; v_gene: TRBV7-9; CDR3aa: CASSLPGDHSYNEQFF
len: 12; d_gene: -; v_gene: TRBV6-5; CDR3aa: CASNEGGVGYTF
len: 16; d_gene: -; v_gene: TRBV5-1; CDR3aa: CASSFSPGDWNSPLHF
len: 15; d_gene: TRBD2; v_gene: TRBV9; CDR3aa: CASSVGEGSTYEQYF
len: 15; d_gene: -; v_gene: TRBV4-3; CDR3aa: CASSQDTEGTYEQYF
len: 15; d_gene: TRBD1; v_gene: TRBV5-1; CDR3aa: CASSLAFGQGDGYTF
len: 13; d_gene: TRBD1; v_gene: TRBV2; CDR3aa: CARRDRLNTEAFF
len: 16; d_gene: TRBD2; v_gene: TRBV20-1; CDR3aa: CSASLLAGGGGDEQFF
len: 14; d_gene: -; v_gene: TRBV4-3; CDR3aa: CASSQLLSYNEQFF
len: 16; d_gene: -; v_gene: TRBV7-2; CDR3aa: CASSAIQRIWTDTQYF
len: 18; d_gene: TRBD2; v_gene: TRBV7-2; CDR3aa: CASSPLAQASGRTDTQYF
len: 11; d_gene: -; v_gene: TRBV10-3; CDR3aa: CATRGADTQYF
len: 13; d_gene: -; v_gene: TRBV12-5; CDR3aa: CASGARGDTEAFF
len: 12; d_gene: -; v_gene: TRBV6-2/TRBV6-3; CDR3aa: CASTTRSYEQYF
len: 14; d_gene: -; v_gene: TRBV5-1; CDR3aa: CASSFPTRQETQYF
len: 13; d_gene: -; v_gene: TRBV4-1; CDR3aa: CASSQGAGDEQFF
len: 13; d_gene: -; v_gene: TRBV6-6; CDR3aa: CASRDRQDYGYTF
len: 15; d_gene: TRBD1; v_gene: TRBV7-2; CDR3aa: CASSLVGRDSNEQFF